These T cell receptor beta chains were read from a single sample in a study of T-cell reconstitution after alpha-beta-depleted transplantation in children. TCRdb re-called the PCR reads through MiXCR, storing one row per CDR3 protein. The sample has more than 90,000 distinct CDR3 sequences, 10% seen once; the top ten hold under 40%. Sequenced material: PBMCs, taken before TCRalphabeta/CD19-depleted stem cell transplant. These receptors came from a boy between 2 and 10 years old with acute lymphoblastic leukemia, due to receive a stem cell transplant. Each CDR3 is given without its conserved first and last residue. The order of the fields is J gene, V gene, CDR3 protein.

TRBJ2-2,TRBV7-3,ASSPGLAGYMTGELF
TRBJ2-1,TRBV6-5,ASSYGGVGARTYNEQF
TRBJ1-1,TRBV6-5,ASSWKAFMNTEAF
TRBJ2-3,TRBV6-5,ASSYSRSPTDTQY
TRBJ1-4,TRBV5-1,ASSLGGDDEKLF
TRBJ2-7,TRBV29-1,SVESRGGTYEQY
TRBJ2-5,TRBV5-1,ASRLEYFQETQY
TRBJ2-7,TRBV11-1,ASSSPPTSGRAFSTYEQY
TRBJ2-2,TRBV7-9,ASSPRLAGDIGELF
TRBJ2-3,TRBV5-1,ASSLALAGGGTDTQY
TRBJ1-4,TRBV28,ASSFGDATNEKLF
TRBJ2-6,TRBV5-1,ASSLGRSGRSGANVLT
TRBJ2-1,TRBV2,ASSEWGADEQF
TRBJ2-3,TRBV5-1,ASSLAGVITDTQY
TRBJ2-6,TRBV19,ASIGGFGSSGANVLT
TRBJ1-5,TRBV12-3/TRBV12-4,ASSLRQGAGQPQH
TRBJ2-1,TRBV4-1,ASSQPGSYNEQF
TRBJ2-3,TRBV20-1,SARGRGWADTQY
TRBJ2-7,TRBV20-1,SGRKGSSAEQY
TRBJ2-1,TRBV7-2,ASSGFYNEQF
TRBJ2-6,TRBV7-9,ASSLDRGSGANVLT
TRBJ1-2,TRBV2,ASSDGRPPNYGYT
TRBJ2-5,TRBV27,ASSIGAGRETQY
TRBJ1-5,TRBV18,ASTKGQNQPQH
TRBJ2-3,TRBV24-1,ATSDPLAGETDTQY
TRBJ2-2,TRBV3-1,ASSRLGSSNTGELF
TRBJ2-5,TRBV12-3/TRBV12-4,ASRPLDRLIGQETQY
TRBJ1-1,TRBV5-1,ASSLYRRTSEAF
TRBJ2-2,TRBV12-3/TRBV12-4,ASRWRANTGELF
TRBJ2-1,TRBV27,ATRGGASYNEQF
TRBJ2-3,TRBV20-1,SASWDRSTDTQY
TRBJ2-7,TRBV11-2,ASSFLSAYEQY
TRBJ2-1,TRBV7-9,ASSLAGGISYNEQF
TRBJ2-1,TRBV24-1,ATSDAKPTNRDEQF
TRBJ2-1,TRBV5-1,ASSLGTSGNEQF
TRBJ1-2,TRBV5-5,ASSSWTGNNYGYT
TRBJ2-5,TRBV20-1,SALTSGNQY
TRBJ2-1,TRBV5-1,ASSLFHWDRVNNEQF
TRBJ1-2,TRBV12-3/TRBV12-4,ASSLTTDVSEGYT
TRBJ1-1,TRBV12-3/TRBV12-4,ASSSQGNTEAF
TRBJ1-6,TRBV28,ASSGQAPSPLH
TRBJ2-1,TRBV7-9,ASSRTSEYNEQF
TRBJ2-1,TRBV20-1,SARDLVSSYNEQF
TRBJ1-5,TRBV12-3/TRBV12-4,ASQTGLNQPQH
TRBJ2-7,TRBV29-1,SVATGTGGLYEQY
TRBJ2-7,TRBV20-1,SAAPGQGFEQY
TRBJ2-1,TRBV20-1,SARDTIAGTYNEQF
TRBJ2-7,TRBV2,ASTSGTYEQY
TRBJ2-3,TRBV13,ASSLGGPRSDTQY
TRBJ2-5,TRBV7-9,ASSFLGIQETQY
TRBJ2-3,TRBV6-5,ASSMTGADTDTQY
TRBJ2-5,TRBV5-1,ASNKLEGETQY
TRBJ2-5,TRBV20-1,SASGPSVETQY
TRBJ2-3,TRBV12-3/TRBV12-4,ASSLYGLTDTQY
TRBJ2-7,TRBV6-5,ASSYTGLAGEQY
TRBJ1-1,TRBV4-1,ASSQDGVRQGLSPEAF
TRBJ2-5,TRBV4-1,ASSQGISDQETQY